Below, 15 T cell receptor beta chains from the same sample are listed, as sequenced in a study of cytomegalovirus exposure and HLA in healthy donors. Primers included in the PCR were 60 Vbeta and 13 Jbeta primers. Only in-frame clones appear in the TCRdb table, and some are missing; sequencing was by immunoSEQ multiplex PCR. The sample lists around 170,000 clones; 75% to 90% were seen once. Sequences were obtained from PBMCs. All receptors derive from a woman between 45 and 60 years old in good health and CMV-seropositive.

To note about this clone: One end of the junction is discordant with germline, which a read error may explain. V and J are TRBV7-9 and TRBJ2-3, with 8 bases identical to TRBD2. CDR1 SEHNR and CDR2 FQNEAQ come from the germline V gene (reference sequence). CDR3 length: 16 amino acids. CDR3 nucleotides: TGTTCCAGCAGCTTAGCGCACGGGGGGGAGACAGATACGCAGTATTTT. Its translation: CSSSLAHGGETDTQYF.

CDR3 bases: TGTGCCAGCACCCCTCGAGGGGGCCCCCAAGAGACCCAGTACTTC. Translated, it gives CASTPRGGPQETQYF. The chain employs TRBV28 and TRBJ2-5; 7 bases are shared with TRBD1. This CDR3 has 15 amino acids. Germline V gives CDR1 MDHEN, CDR2 SYDVKM. The V segment lost 7 bases and the J segment 1 base; nucleotides outside the gene matches: 9.

CDR3 in amino acids: CASREMWDSHDYGYTF. CDR3 DNA sequence: TGTGCCAGTAGGGAAATGTGGGACAGCCATGACTATGGCTACACCTTC. V is TRBV19 and J is TRBJ1-2, with TRBD1 identical over 7 bases. This CDR3 spans 16 amino acids. Trimming took 6 bases from V and 3 from J; bases not matched to a gene: 13. Germline lookup yields CDR1 LNHDA and CDR2 SQIVND (reference sequence).

The J gene is TRBJ2-7, the V gene TRBV5-5, with D possibly matching TRBD1 (6 bases). The V gene lost 4 bases and the J gene lost 6 bases, with 17 bases spanning the gap. Germline CDR1 SGHKS, CDR2 YYEKEE (reference sequence). The length of the CDR3 is 14 residues. In nucleotides, the CDR3 is TGTGCCAGCAGCCAACCACAGGGTCACAGCGAGCAGTACTTC. Translated: CASSQPQGHSEQYF.

A note on this clone: One end of the junction does not line up with germline, which may come from a read error. The chain recombines TRBV11-1 with TRBJ2-1; TRBD1 matches 11 bases. The CDR3 has 18 residues. Germline V gene lookup returns CDR1 SGHAT and CDR2 FQDESV (reference sequence). CDR3 loop: CASSLDGWWTGGINEPFF. Written as DNA, the CDR3 is TGTGCCAGCAGCTTAGATGGCTGGTGGACAGGGGGCATTAATGAGCCGTTCTTC. Full variable domain (missing parts from reference TRBV11-1 and TRBJ2-1): EAEVAQSPRYKITEKSQAVAFWCDPISGHATLYWYRQILGQGPELLVQFQDESVVDDSQLPKDRFSAERLKGVDSTLKIQPAELGDSAMYLCASSLDGWWTGGINEPFFGPGTRLTVL.

This sequence joins TRBV4-1 and TRBJ1-1; D may be TRBD1 (5 bases). Trimming shortened V by 8 bases and J by 8 bases, and 18 bases separated the two germline ends. This CDR3 is built from 13 residues. Germline loops: CDR1 MGHRA, CDR2 YSYEKL. CDR3 DNA: TGCGCCAGCGGTACCCAGGGATCCAAGGAAGCTTTCTTT. Translated, it gives CASGTQGSKEAFF.

V is TRBV5-1 and J is TRBJ1-5; the match to TRBD1 covers 9 bases. V gave up 3 bases and J gave up 0 bases; unmatched junction bases: 7. The germline CDR1 and CDR2 sequences are SGHRS and YFSETQ. CDR3 length: 17 residues. The CDR3 nucleotides are TGCGCCAGCAGCTGGGACAGGGAGGTGTATAGCAATCAGCCCCAGCATTTT. Translated, it gives CASSWDREVYSNQPQHF.

The gene calls are TRBV30 and TRBJ2-3, with 9 bases that match TRBD1. V lost 3 bases to trimming and J lost 4 bases; unmatched junction nucleotides: 5. Germline V CDR1 and CDR2: GTSNPN, SVGIG (reference sequence). The length of the CDR3 is 14 residues. CDR3 nucleotides: TGTGCCTGGAGCCGGGACAGGGAGTCAGATACGCAGTATTTT. Its protein product is CAWSRDRESDTQYF.

The CDR3 nucleotides read TGTGCCAGCAGCCAATGGTCGACAAGAGATACGCAGTATTTT. This encodes CASSQWSTRDTQYF. V gene TRBV14 combines with J gene TRBJ2-3; D gene uncertain. CDR3 length: 14 residues. Trimming removed 2 bases at V and 5 bases at J, with 11 bases between. CDR1 and CDR2 from the germline V gene are SGHDN and FVKESK.

In this sample, this clone turned up a few times. The rearrangement links TRBV7-8 to TRBJ1-1, with D uncertain. Germline CDR1 reads SGHVS; CDR2 reads FQNEAQ. V lost 2 bases, J lost 8 bases, and 6 bases lay in between. The CDR3 is made up of 11 amino acids. The CDR3 DNA sequence: TGTGCCAGCAGCTTAAACAGAGAAGCTTTCTTT. As protein: CASSLNREAFF.

The chain couples TRBV7-8 to TRBJ1-2; tentatively, D is TRBD1 (6 bases). The ends were cut back, 4 bases at V and 4 bases at J, with 19 bases in the middle. The CDR3 loop spans 16 amino acids. CDR1 is SGHVS and CDR2 is FQNEAQ in the germline V gene. In DNA, the CDR3 is TGTGCCAGCAGCTCAGGGGTAGGGGGACAAATCTATGGCTACACCTTC. This sequence encodes CASSSGVGGQIYGYTF.

The rearrangement uses TRBV4-1 and TRBJ2-7, with 8 positions matching TRBD1. CDR3 length: 17 amino acids. V lost 2 bases, J lost 6 bases, and 15 bases stayed unmatched. Germline V lookup: CDR1 MGHRA, CDR2 YSYEKL. CDR3 region: CASSQSSTGTGPSEQYF. CDR3 DNA: TGCGCCAGCAGCCAATCTTCCACCGGGACAGGCCCTTCCGAGCAGTACTTC.

This chain connects TRBV30 to TRBJ1-1; no definite D call. Germline V CDR1 and CDR2: GTSNPN, SVGIG (reference sequence). The germline V and J ends were trimmed by 5 bases and 8 bases, with 9 bases remaining between them. The CDR3 spans 10 residues. This CDR3 is CAWGEGEAFF. CDR3 nucleotide sequence: TGTGCCTGGGGGGAGGGAGAAGCTTTCTTT. Based on the CDR3 plus reference TRBV30 and TRBJ1-1, the full variable domain is SQTIHQWPATLVQPVGSPLSLECTVEGTSNPNLYWYRQAAGRGLQLLFYSVGIGQISSEVPQNLSASRPQDRQFILSSKKLLLSDSGFYLCAWGEGEAFFGQGTRLTVV.

The DNA of the CDR3 is TGTGCCAGCAGTAGGACAGGCCGGCAAAAGACCTTC. Its protein is CASSRTGRQKTF. The rearrangement links TRBV2 to TRBJ1-2, with 7 bases aligning to TRBD1. V lost 5 bases and J lost 14; bases outside the gene matches: 11. CDR1 and CDR2 from the germline V gene are SNHLY and FYNNEI. The CDR3 totals 12 residues. Full variable domain (remainder filled in from reference TRBV2 and TRBJ1-2): EPEVTQTPSHQVTQMGQEVILRCVPISNHLYFYWYRQILGQKVEFLVSFYNNEISEKSEIFDDQFSVERPDGSNFTLKIRSTKLEDSAMYFCASSRTGRQKTFGSGTRLTVV.

The rearrangement links TRBV18 to TRBJ2-2; D may be TRBD1 (5 bases). CDR3 length: 16 residues. Per the germline V gene, CDR1 is KGHSH and CDR2 is LQKENI. Trimming took off 2 bases at V and 5 bases at J, with 15 bases between the two ends. This chain's CDR3 is CASSPYSSQGTGELFF. CDR3 nucleotides: TGTGCCAGCTCACCATATTCGTCCCAGGGAACCGGGGAGCTGTTTTTT.